This T cell receptor beta chain was sequenced in a study of T cell responses to AZD1222 COVID-19 vaccine. Study as a whole: Pooling was applied to second doses at about 4 or about 12 weeks.

TCRdb's copy holds only in-frame clones and misses some; the assay was immunoSEQ multiplex PCR. The sample has about 170,000 clones, just over 90% seen once; the top ten hold around 4%. The ends were cut back, 5 bases at V and 3 bases at J, with 13 bases in the middle. The germline CDR1 and CDR2 sequences are MNHEY and SVGEGT. The CDR3 has 14 residues. Overall study results and limits: Mapped onto spike, vaccine-associated CD4 TCRs spanned it and were dominant at 160-218 and 743-854. Compared with day 0, the breadth and depth of the Spike-specific TCR repertoire rose significantly after two doses of AZD1222.

As regards this clone: The antigen is not known.

The rearrangement joins TRBV6-2 or TRBV6-3 to TRBJ1-2; D gene ambiguous. The clonotype comes from an adult in good health. The sample in question was peripheral blood, obtained on day 0 of AZD1222 vaccination. CDR3 coding DNA: TGTGCCAGCAGTACCCCTGATAGGTACTATGGCTACACCTTC. Protein product: CASSTPDRYYGYTF.